This T cell receptor (beta chain) was sequenced during a study of blood T cell repertoires in COVID-19 (dated by TCRdb to 2020 to 2021). General notes on the study: Collaborator samples came from the United States, Italy and Spain and covered acute and convalescent phases of COVID-19. The material from the prospective study consisted of cDNA or gDNA derived from T cells, B-cell-depleted T cells, or PBMCs. Deeply sampled blood TCRbeta repertoires from subjects exposed to, actively infected with, or recovered from COVID-19 were included in the dataset. The repertoires were made available in a free public database intended to serve as a resource for research on the immune response to SARS-CoV-2. The samples were drawn from two sources: the first 160 participants of the ongoing ImmuneRACE study, and 950 to 1,500 subjects contributed by 6 global collaborators. A de-identified subject ID, COVID-19 status, age in years and sex were almost always included in the sample metadata. Where available, HLA class I and class II types were obtained from metadata supplied by the sample provider rather than from assay-based typing. Summary of the overall study and its limitations: The amount of clinical and demographic metadata varied by source and participant and was provided uncurated.

The immunoSEQ Assay, a bias-controlled multiplex PCR, was used to amplify TCRbeta CDR3 regions from genomic DNA. For the original study's pipeline: Within the assay, amplification of reference gene primers was used to estimate how many nucleated cells each sample contained. Sequence reads were collapsed and filtered to measure the absolute abundance of every unique TCRbeta CDR3 rearrangement. Productive Simpson clonality was computed per sample as the square root of Simpson's diversity index over productive rearrangements. TCRdb provides this immuneACCESS table in a form limited to in-frame rearrangements. Some clones are lacking; in checked studies, under half of them reflect an unresolved V gene, and why the rest are absent is not known. V and J calls and clone size are as listed in that table; D and trimming were resolved from the DNA. The sample data list a few hundred thousand clones, and around four fifths of these were observed just once. The top ten clonotypes cover approximately 1.3% of the sample.

Collaborating institutions collected whole blood in K2EDTA tubes following their own protocols. For TCRbeta analysis, collaborators shipped samples as frozen whole blood, isolated PBMCs, or DNA extracted from either of those sample types. Comments on this clone: The target of this receptor is not known. No much larger clone exists at a distance of one base, and base qualities are not known.

Reading from cysteine to phenylalanine, the CDR3 counts 14 amino acids. Of all the DNA, just the CDR3 is kept, 42 bases in frame from base 1. The V end loses 5 bases and the J end loses 7 bases, and a stretch of 18 bases separates them. CDR1 and CDR2, looked up from the germline V gene, are SGHNT and YENEEA. The receptor was derived from a woman aged 45-59 years with acute or convalescent COVID-19. The sequenced sample consisted of peripheral blood. Recombination connected TRBV11-3 to TRBJ2-7, with a tentative D gene TRBD1 over 6 matching bases. The sequenced DNA is TGTGCCAGCAGCCCCGGGCCCAGTAGGGGGGAGCAGTACTTC. Its coded protein is CASSPGPSRGEQYF.